This TCR beta chain was identified in a study of blood T cell repertoires in COVID-19 (dated by TCRdb to about 2020). Concerning the study at large: Samples from collaborators originated in the United States, Italy and Spain and spanned both the acute and convalescent phases of COVID-19. Subjects who had been exposed to COVID-19, were actively infected with it, or had recovered from it provided the deeply sampled blood TCRbeta repertoires that made up the dataset. The material from the prospective study consisted of cDNA or gDNA derived from T cells, B-cell-depleted T cells, or PBMCs. Samples came from the ongoing ImmuneRACE study (first 160 participants) plus 1,254 subjects from 6 global collaborators. The repertoires were made available in a free public database intended to serve as a resource for research on the immune response to SARS-CoV-2. Where available, HLA class I and class II types were obtained from metadata supplied by the sample provider rather than from assay-based typing. Nearly every sample came with metadata listing a de-identified subject ID, COVID-19 status, age in years and sex.

Each collaborating institution followed its own protocols to collect whole blood in K2EDTA tubes. For TCRbeta analysis, collaborator samples were shipped as frozen whole blood, as isolated PBMCs, or as DNA extracted from either sample type. Worth noting for this clone: What this receptor recognizes is not known. No clone much larger than this one lies a single base away; base qualities are absent.

The paper's findings and limits, for the study overall: How much clinical and demographic metadata was included differed by source and by participant, and the metadata was provided uncurated.

TCRbeta CDR3 regions were amplified from genomic DNA by means of the immunoSEQ Assay, a bias-controlled multiplex PCR. On the study's bioinformatics: Within the assay, amplification of reference gene primers was used to estimate how many nucleated cells each sample contained. Sequence reads were collapsed and filtered to measure the absolute abundance of every unique TCRbeta CDR3 rearrangement. For each sample, productive Simpson clonality was calculated by taking the square root of Simpson's diversity index across productive rearrangements. TCRdb carries this immuneACCESS record with in-frame sequences only. Its versions omit some clonotypes, under half of them owing to an unresolved V gene in the studies checked, with the rest unexplained. Clone size and the V and J calls come from that table; the DNA yielded D and trimming. The sample table lists about 270,000 clones, 85% of them with a count of one. The ten top clones hold 4.1% of the sample.

The receptor's source is a woman between 45 and 60 years old with active or convalescent COVID-19. Sequenced sample: peripheral blood.

DNA sequence: TGTGCCAGCAGCTGGGCGTACGAGCAGTACTTC. It is translated as CASSWAYEQYF. This receptor chain uses TRBV7-9 and TRBJ2-7, with the D gene call left open. The germline V gene (reference sequence) gives CDR1 as SEHNR and CDR2 as FQNEAQ. V loses 4 bases of germline sequence and J loses 4 bases, and the interval between the two ends is 5 bases. From its cysteine to its phenylalanine, the CDR3 spans 11 amino acids. Of all the DNA, just the CDR3 is kept, 33 bases in frame from base 1.